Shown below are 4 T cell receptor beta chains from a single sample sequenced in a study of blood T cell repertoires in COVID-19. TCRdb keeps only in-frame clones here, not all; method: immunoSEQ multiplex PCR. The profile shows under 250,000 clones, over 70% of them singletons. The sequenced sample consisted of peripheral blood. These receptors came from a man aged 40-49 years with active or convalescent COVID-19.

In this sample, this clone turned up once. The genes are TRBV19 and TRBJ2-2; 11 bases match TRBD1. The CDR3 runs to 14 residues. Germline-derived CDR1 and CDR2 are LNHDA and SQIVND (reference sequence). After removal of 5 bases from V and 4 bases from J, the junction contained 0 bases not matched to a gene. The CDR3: CASSGTGGTGELFF. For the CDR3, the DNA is TGTGCCAGTAGTGGGACAGGGGGCACCGGGGAGCTGTTTTTT.

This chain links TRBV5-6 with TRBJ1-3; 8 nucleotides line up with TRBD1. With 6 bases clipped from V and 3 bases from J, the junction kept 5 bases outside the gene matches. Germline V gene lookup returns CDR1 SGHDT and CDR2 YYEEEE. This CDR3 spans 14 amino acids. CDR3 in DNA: TGTGCCAGCACCTTAGGACAGGGTGGAAACACCATATATTTT. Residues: CASTLGQGGNTIYF.

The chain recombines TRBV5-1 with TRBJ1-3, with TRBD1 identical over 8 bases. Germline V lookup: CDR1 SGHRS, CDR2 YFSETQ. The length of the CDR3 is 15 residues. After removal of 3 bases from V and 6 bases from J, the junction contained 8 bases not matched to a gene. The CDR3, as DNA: TGCGCCAGCAGCTCCCAAGGACAGGGACAAAACACCATATATTTT. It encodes CASSSQGQGQNTIYF.

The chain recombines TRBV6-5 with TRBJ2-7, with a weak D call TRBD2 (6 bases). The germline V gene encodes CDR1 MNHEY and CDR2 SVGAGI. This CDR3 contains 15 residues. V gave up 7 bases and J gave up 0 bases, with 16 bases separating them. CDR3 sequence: CASNFYAGSSYEQYF. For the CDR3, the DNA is TGTGCCAGCAATTTCTACGCCGGGAGCTCCTACGAGCAGTACTTC.